The 6 T cell receptor beta chains given below trace back to one sample, sequenced in a study of T cells in women clearing cervical HPV infection. Only in-frame clones appear in the TCRdb table, and some are missing; sequencing was by immunoSEQ multiplex PCR. This table lists fewer than 35,000 clones. The sequencing sample was made of blood buffy coat. Source of these receptors: a woman aged 18 to 75 with a cervical HPV16 infection that either progressed to CIN3+ or cleared (not recorded which).

On this clone: The read falls 3 residues short of the CDR3 end, and the missing part is taken from the germline J gene. The chain combines TRBV12-5 with TRBJ1-1; 7 nucleotides line up with TRBD1. After removal of 0 bases from V and 6 bases from J, the junction contained 13 bases not matched to a gene. The CDR3 extends over 17 amino acids. The germline CDR1 and CDR2 sequences are LGHNT and FRNRAP. Partial CDR3 DNA: TGTGCTAGTGGTTTGGTAATAGCAGGGGGTATCATCCCTGAA. It translates to CASGLVIAGGIIPE. The complete CDR3 sequence is CASGLVIAGGIIPEAFF.

Notes on this clone: Read data end 3 residues before the CDR3 end; the end is taken from the germline J gene. V is TRBV28 and J is TRBJ1-2; D is perhaps TRBD1 (5 bases). V was clipped by 5 bases and J by 7 bases, with 14 bases between them. This CDR3 has 13 residues. The germline gives CDR1 MDHEN, CDR2 SYDVKM. This chain's CDR3 is CASSRTTRGGYTF. Incomplete CDR3 DNA: TGTGCCAGCAGTAGAACGACAAGGGGTGGC.

On this clone itself: The CDR3 goes on 3 residues after the read ends, and that part is filled in from the germline J gene. The chain employs TRBV7-9 and TRBJ1-2, with a possible D match to TRBD1 (5 bases). This CDR3 has 15 amino acids. With 3 bases removed from V and 6 bases from J, the gap between germline ends came to 17 bases. The germline gives CDR1 SEHNR, CDR2 FQNEAQ (reference sequence). The CDR3 loop reads CASSFAQGGIHGYTF. The covered CDR3 bases are TGTGCCAGCAGCTTTGCGCAGGGAGGGATACATGGC.

Remarks on this clone: The read halts 3 residues ahead of the CDR3 end, with the missing end drawn from the germline J gene. V and J are TRBV19 and TRBJ1-2; no reliable D call. CDR1 and CDR2 (germline): LNHDA, SQIVND (reference sequence). The CDR3 spans 14 residues. The CDR3 region is CASSIGPGLGDYTF. The CDR3 DNA, read in part, is TGTGCCAGTAGTATAGGGCCGGGGTTGGGCGAC.

On this clone itself: The read finishes 3 residues shy of the CDR3 end, and the germline J gene is used to complete it. The chain joins TRBV20-1 to TRBJ1-1; TRBD1 aligns across 9 bases. The germline CDR1 and CDR2 sequences are DFQATT and SNEGSKA (reference sequence). V was pared by 5 bases and J by 5 bases, with 9 bases of the junction left unmatched. The CDR3 is 14 amino acids. CDR3 loop: CSAQGTGWSTEAFF. CDR3 DNA (partial): TGCAGTGCTCAGGGGACAGGGTGGAGTACTGAA.

A word on this clone: The read halts 3 residues ahead of the CDR3 end, with the missing end drawn from the germline J gene. The chain uses TRBV28 and TRBJ2-2; tentatively, D is TRBD2 (5 bases). The V gene lost 6 bases and the J gene lost 3 bases, with 14 bases spanning the gap. The CDR3 loop spans 15 amino acids. Germline V gene lookup returns CDR1 MDHEN and CDR2 SYDVKM. The CDR3 loop reads CASSRVERDTGELFF. Incomplete CDR3 DNA: TGTGCCAGCAGCCGAGTAGAGAGGGACACCGGGGAG.